The 22 T cell receptor beta chains in this list originate from one sample, sequenced in a study of naive and memory T cell subsets. The beta constant-region primer was an equimolar mix of two oligonucleotides covering TRBC1 and TRBC2. TCRdb recomputed calls from the UMI-ligation and nested PCR reads with MiXCR, one row per CDR3 protein. The repertoire holds 140,000 to 150,000 distinct CDR3 sequences, with approximately 17% as singletons. The material sequenced was naive CD4+ T cells from blood. The source is a human donor in good health.

This clonotype was recorded a few times. The gene calls are TRBV7-8 and TRBJ2-7, with 13 positions matching TRBD2. There are 17 residues in the CDR3. V lost 4 bases to trimming and J lost 6 bases; unmatched junction nucleotides: 12. Germline CDR1 reads SGHVS; CDR2 reads FQNEAQ. The CDR3 DNA sequence: TGTGCCAGCAGCTCTACGCCGGGACTAGCGGGACCGCGCGAGCAGTACTTC. It specifies CASSSTPGLAGPREQYF.

The gene calls are TRBV4-2 and TRBJ1-6, with 8 bases lining up with TRBD1. Germline V lookup: CDR1 LGHNA, CDR2 YNFKEQ. Trimming took 0 bases from V and 13 from J; bases not matched to a gene: 8. The CDR3 is 15 residues long. The CDR3 DNA sequence: TGTGCCAGCAGCCAAGATCGGGGACAGGCCCGGCCCCTCCACTTT. Amino acid sequence: CASSQDRGQARPLHF.

The chain recombines TRBV27 with TRBJ2-7; TRBD1 might be the D (7 bases). Between the trimmed V and J ends, which lost 2 bases and 4 bases, there was a span of 12 bases. The CDR3 has 14 amino acids. From germline, CDR1 is MNHEY and CDR2 SMNVEV (reference sequence). This CDR3 reads CASSLRAGGYEQYF. DNA for the CDR3: TGTGCCAGCAGTTTACGGGCAGGGGGGTACGAGCAGTACTTC.

This clonotype was seen more than once but under ten times. The rearrangement joins TRBV7-2 to TRBJ1-1; 7 nucleotides align to TRBD1. Germline CDR1 SGHTA, CDR2 FQGNSA. Trimming cost V 1 base and J 1 base; bases outside gene matches: 3. The length of the CDR3 is 15 residues. CDR3 in amino acids: CASSLEGQKNTEAFF. CDR3 nucleotides: TGTGCCAGCAGCTTAGAGGGACAGAAGAACACTGAAGCTTTCTTT.

V and J are TRBV30 and TRBJ2-3, with no clear D. The germline gives CDR1 GTSNPN, CDR2 SVGIG (reference sequence). V gave up 0 bases and J gave up 4 bases, with 11 bases separating them. There are 14 residues in the CDR3. The CDR3 nucleotides are TGTGCCTGGAGTGTAAAGGGTGGAGCAGATACGCAGTATTTT. Translating it yields CAWSVKGGADTQYF. The variable domain in full, completed from reference TRBV30 and TRBJ2-3, reads SQTIHQWPATLVQPVGSPLSLECTVEGTSNPNLYWYRQAAGRGLQLLFYSVGIGQISSEVPQNLSASRPQDRQFILSSKKLLLSDSGFYLCAWSVKGGADTQYFGPGTRLTVL.

This chain uses TRBV5-4 with TRBJ2-5; 10 nucleotides line up with TRBD2. Per germline, CDR1 SGHNT and CDR2 YYREEE (reference sequence). The CDR3 has 17 residues. V lost 3 bases and J lost 4; bases outside the gene matches: 12. DNA for the CDR3: TGTGCCAGCAGCTCTGGGGTTAGCGGGAGGATTCGAGAGACCCAGTACTTC. This encodes CASSSGVSGRIRETQYF.

The chain employs TRBV20-1 and TRBJ2-3; possibly TRBD2 for D (5 bases). Germline CDR1 is DFQATT and CDR2 is SNEGSKA (reference sequence). V lost 5 bases to trimming and J lost 4 bases, with 10 bases between them. This CDR3 contains 12 residues. The CDR3 here is CSAPLASDTQYF. CDR3 DNA sequence: TGCAGTGCTCCCCTAGCATCAGATACGCAGTATTTT.

The chain combines TRBV7-2 with TRBJ2-7; D remains ambiguous. Trimming left V 1 base short and J 0 bases short, with 7 bases between. Germline V gene data show CDR1 as SGHTA and CDR2 as FQGNSA. The length of the CDR3 is 14 residues. For the CDR3, the DNA is TGTGCCAGCAGCTTAGACTGGAGCTCCTACGAGCAGTACTTC. Translating gives CASSLDWSSYEQYF.

The chain recombines TRBV20-1 with TRBJ1-5; D not resolved. The V end was cut by 0 bases, the J end by 0 bases, with 6 bases between. CDR3 size: 14 residues. CDR1 is DFQATT and CDR2 is SNEGSKA in the germline V gene (reference sequence). The CDR3 DNA sequence: TGCAGTGCTAGAGACAGAACTAGCAATCAGCCCCAGCATTTT. Protein: CSARDRTSNQPQHF.

This clonotype was observed at least ten times. The rearrangement links TRBV11-1 to TRBJ2-7; D is uncertain. The germline V gene encodes CDR1 SGHAT and CDR2 FQDESV (reference sequence). V was pared by 4 bases and J by 3 bases, with 4 bases between. CDR3 size: 11 residues. The CDR3 reads CASSSHYEQYF. The CDR3 DNA is TGTGCCAGCAGCTCTCACTACGAGCAGTACTTC.

This clonotype was observed a handful of times. The gene calls are TRBV28 and TRBJ2-4; TRBD2 agrees at 8 bases. This CDR3 spans 15 amino acids. Germline CDR1 and CDR2: MDHEN and SYDVKM. V trimming: 3 bases; J trimming: 7 bases; junction bases outside the gene matches: 8. The CDR3 DNA reads as TGTGCCAGCAGTTTGAGCGGGAGCCCCTTGAACATTCAGTACTTC. Its translation: CASSLSGSPLNIQYF.

The V and J genes are TRBV7-9 and TRBJ2-7; TRBD2 matches at 13 bases. The ends lost 5 bases at V and 6 bases at J; junction bases unmatched: 7. The CDR3 sequence is 15 residues long. CDR1 is SEHNR and CDR2 is FQNEAQ in the germline V gene (reference sequence). The chain's CDR3 is CASSPGLAGEGEQYF. The CDR3 DNA sequence: TGTGCCAGCAGCCCTGGACTAGCGGGAGAGGGCGAGCAGTACTTC.

The V gene is TRBV6-5, the J gene TRBJ2-1; D possibly corresponds to TRBD2 (5 bases). Germline values: CDR1 MNHEY, CDR2 SVGAGI. The CDR3 loop spans 14 amino acids. The V and J ends lost 6 bases and 5 bases respectively, with 14 bases between them. CDR3 amino acids: CASRYTGSHNEQFF. CDR3 nucleotides: TGTGCCAGCAGATATACGGGATCCCACAATGAGCAGTTCTTC.

The V and J genes are TRBV12-1 and TRBJ1-2; the table gives TRBD1 as D, unverified against the DNA. TRBV12-1 is shown as a pseudogene. CDR3 size: 14 residues. In nucleotides, the CDR3 is TGTGCCAGCAGCTTTAAGGGGCAGAGCTATGGCTACACCTTC. Encoded protein: CASSFKGQSYGYTF.

This clonotype was found a few times. This chain uses TRBV5-1 with TRBJ1-1; no clear D gene. This CDR3 has 12 residues. Trimming took off 0 bases at V and 5 bases at J, with 5 bases between the two ends. Germline loops: CDR1 SGHRS, CDR2 YFSETQ. CDR3 residues: CASSLDGTEAFF. The CDR3, as DNA: TGCGCCAGCAGCTTGGACGGGACTGAAGCTTTCTTT.

This clonotype has a handful of counts. This chain uses TRBV12-3 or TRBV12-4 with TRBJ1-1, with 7 bases aligning to TRBD1. V shed 5 bases, J shed 1 base, and the junction held 10 bases outside the gene matches. The CDR3 totals 16 residues. This CDR3 reads CASSRDTQGWNTEAFF. CDR3 DNA: TGTGCCAGCAGTCGGGACACACAGGGGTGGAACACTGAAGCTTTCTTT.

The chain uses TRBV7-3 and TRBJ1-1; no definite D call. This CDR3 is built from 13 residues. Trimming removed 3 bases at V and 6 bases at J, with 11 bases between. Germline V CDR1 and CDR2: SGHTA, FQGTGA. Written as DNA, the CDR3 is TGTGCCAGCAGCTTGACGGGCTGGGCTGAAGCTTTCTTT. Translating it yields CASSLTGWAEAFF.

The V gene is TRBV7-2, the J gene TRBJ1-2, with 8 bases fitting TRBD1. CDR3 length: 12 residues. Germline CDR1 reads SGHTA; CDR2 reads FQGNSA. Trimming cost V 8 bases and J 6 bases; bases outside gene matches: 5. The CDR3 spells CASRDRLDGYTF. The CDR3 bases are TGTGCCAGCCGGGACAGGTTGGATGGCTACACCTTC.

V usage is TRBV20-1 and J usage is TRBJ2-5; D is possibly TRBD1 or TRBD2 (5 bases each). The CDR3 runs to 12 residues. V lost 3 bases, J lost 7 bases, and 12 bases lay in between. Per the germline V gene, CDR1 is DFQATT and CDR2 is SNEGSKA (reference sequence). The CDR3 DNA is TGCAGTGCTAGCGAAGGGACGTGGACCCAGTACTTC. Residues: CSASEGTWTQYF.

This clonotype was found a few times. V gene TRBV6-5 combines with J gene TRBJ2-5; maybe TRBD2 (5 bases). Germline V lookup: CDR1 MNHEY, CDR2 SVGAGI. Trimming pared 0 bases from V and 4 bases from J, leaving 12 bases between. CDR3 length equals 15 residues. Here the CDR3 DNA reads TGTGCCAGCAGTTACTCACCGGGAAGTGGAGAGACCCAGTACTTC. Translating it yields CASSYSPGSGETQYF.

This chain joins TRBV9 and TRBJ2-1; TRBD2 aligns across 8 bases. This CDR3 has 16 amino acids. Germline trimming cut 0 bases from V and 4 bases from J; bases unmatched to any gene: 6. Germline lookup yields CDR1 SGDLS and CDR2 YYNGEE. The DNA of the CDR3 is TGTGCCAGCAGCGTAGCTAGCGGGCGAGCGTACAATGAGCAGTTCTTC. Protein sequence: CASSVASGRAYNEQFF.

This clonotype was detected a few times. The genes are TRBV5-1 and TRBJ2-7, with a weak D call TRBD2 (6 bases). V gave up 2 bases and J gave up 2 bases, with 17 bases separating them. There are 16 residues in the CDR3. Germline V lookup: CDR1 SGHRS, CDR2 YFSETQ. This CDR3 reads CASSLYMGGQAYEQYF. The CDR3 coding sequence is TGCGCCAGCAGCTTATACATGGGGGGTCAAGCCTACGAGCAGTACTTC.